The next 31 T cell receptor beta chains were all read from a single sample in a study of blood T cell repertoires in COVID-19. TCRdb's table, derived via immunoSEQ multiplex PCR, lists solely in-frame clones and lacks some. The sample has about 260,000 clones; approximately 90% are singletons. The sample comprised peripheral blood. All receptors derive from a woman between 40 and 50 years old with acute or convalescent COVID-19.

V usage is TRBV5-1 and J usage is TRBJ1-1, with 9 bases aligning to TRBD1. Germline values: CDR1 SGHRS, CDR2 YFSETQ. The V and J ends lost 0 bases and 12 bases, in that order; junction bases with no gene match: 12. The CDR3 contains 15 residues. The CDR3 bases are TGCGCCAGCAGCTTGGTTTTAGGGGACAGGGAAGAACCTTTCTTT. Protein: CASSLVLGDREEPFF.

The gene calls are TRBV12-3 or TRBV12-4 and TRBJ1-1; D is unresolved. The CDR3 is made up of 13 amino acids. Trimming shortened V by 3 bases and J by 4 bases, and 9 bases separated the two germline ends. The CDR3 here is CASSFYWSTEAFF. CDR3 bases: TGTGCCAGCAGTTTTTATTGGAGCACTGAAGCTTTCTTT.

This chain uses TRBV9 with TRBJ2-5; TRBD1 might be the D (6 bases). The length of the CDR3 is 16 residues. The ends were cut back, 0 bases at V and 4 bases at J, with 16 bases in the middle. Germline CDR1 SGDLS, CDR2 YYNGEE. The CDR3 reads CASSVAQGISPETQYF. CDR3 coding DNA: TGTGCCAGCAGCGTAGCTCAGGGGATCTCCCCAGAGACCCAGTACTTC.

The V and J genes are TRBV3-1 (or the pseudogene TRBV3-2) and TRBJ1-3; 7 nucleotides match TRBD1. Germline V gene lookup returns CDR1 LGHDT and CDR2 YNNKEL (reference sequence). Losses at the gene ends were 2 bases for V and 3 bases for J; bases not matched to a gene: 4. The CDR3 has 15 residues. The CDR3 is CASSQQGVVGNTIYF. CDR3 DNA: TGTGCCAGCAGCCAACAGGGGGTGGTTGGAAACACCATATATTTT.

The sample holds a few counts of this clone. The rearrangement links TRBV2 to TRBJ2-7; 7 nucleotides match TRBD2. The CDR3 contains 12 residues. V shed 6 bases, J shed 9 bases, and the junction held 8 bases outside the gene matches. The germline V gene has CDR1 SNHLY and CDR2 FYNNEI. In DNA, the CDR3 is TGTGCCAGCAGCACAGAACTAGCGATGCAGTACGTC. This gives the protein CASSTELAMQYV.

The V and J genes are TRBV9 and TRBJ1-2, with 9 bases fitting TRBD1. The CDR3 has 15 amino acids. The trim removed 3 bases at V and 4 bases at J, leaving 7 bases unmatched. Germline lookup yields CDR1 SGDLS and CDR2 YYNGEE. Here the CDR3 reads CASSGQGGVPYGYTF. CDR3 in DNA: TGTGCCAGCAGCGGACAGGGGGGGGTTCCCTATGGCTACACCTTC.

The chain joins TRBV6-4 to TRBJ1-1, with 7 bases that match TRBD1. J gave up 5 bases and V 3 bases, and 12 bases lay outside the gene matches. The germline gives CDR1 MRHNA, CDR2 SNTAGT. CDR3 length: 16 residues. CDR3: CASSEGFEGAKTEAFF. CDR3 in DNA: TGTGCCAGCAGTGAAGGATTTGAGGGGGCTAAAACTGAAGCTTTCTTT.

V gene TRBV2 combines with J gene TRBJ2-5; D unresolved. The V end lost 5 bases, the J end lost 7 bases, and 23 bases lay between the germline ends. This CDR3 is 16 amino acids long. The germline V gene has CDR1 SNHLY and CDR2 FYNNEI. CDR3 protein: CASSQTQAHPAGTQYF. The CDR3 nucleotides are TGTGCCAGCAGTCAAACCCAGGCCCACCCGGCAGGGACCCAGTACTTC.

With respect to this clone: This sample includes further DNA sequences coding for the same CDR3. This sequence joins TRBV3-1 (or the pseudogene TRBV3-2) and TRBJ1-5; D may be TRBD1 (6 bases). The V gene lost 5 bases and the J gene lost 0 bases, with 11 bases spanning the gap. The CDR3 spans 15 residues. Germline CDR1 LGHDT, CDR2 YNNKEL (reference sequence). CDR3 sequence: CASSLTGDSNQPQHF. CDR3 DNA: TGTGCCAGCAGCTTGACAGGTGATAGCAATCAGCCCCAGCATTTT.

The rearrangement uses TRBV14 and TRBJ2-3; 14 positions agree with TRBD2. The CDR3 covers 16 residues. With 4 bases clipped from V and 5 bases from J, the junction kept 5 bases outside the gene matches. Germline V gene sequence: CDR1 SGHDN, CDR2 FVKESK. In DNA, the CDR3 is TGTGCCAGCAGCCCGACTAGCGGGGGGGCCAAAGATACGCAGTATTTT. As protein: CASSPTSGGAKDTQYF.

This rearrangement joins TRBV6-4 to TRBJ1-1, with D tentatively TRBD1 (5 bases). This CDR3 is built from 14 residues. V shed 1 base and J shed 5 bases, with 11 bases lying between them. The germline CDR1 and CDR2 sequences are MRHNA and SNTAGT. In DNA form, the CDR3 reads TGTGCCAGCAGTGACTACGGGGGTGGAACTGAAGCTTTCTTT. It is translated as CASSDYGGGTEAFF.

The chain combines TRBV6-5 with TRBJ1-2; D ambiguous. Trimming removed 0 bases at V and 1 base at J, with 12 bases between. Germline V CDR1 and CDR2: MNHEY, SVGAGI. CDR3 length: 16 amino acids. The CDR3 region has the DNA TGTGCCAGCAGTTACTCGAGCGGTAGCCTTAACTATGGCTACACCTTC. This sequence encodes CASSYSSGSLNYGYTF.

The CDR3, as DNA: TGTGCCTGGAGTCTCATGGCTGACACTGAAGCTTTCTTT. Protein product: CAWSLMADTEAFF. V and J are TRBV30 and TRBJ1-1; no definite D call. The CDR3 covers 13 residues. The V end was cut by 2 bases, the J end by 3 bases, with 10 bases between. Per germline, CDR1 GTSNPN and CDR2 SVGIG (reference sequence).

This chain uses TRBV7-9 with TRBJ2-1; maybe TRBD1 (6 bases). Trimming left V 7 bases short and J 5 bases short, with 18 bases between. This CDR3 region has 15 residues. The V gene's germline CDR1 is SEHNR and CDR2 FQNEAQ (reference sequence). In nucleotides, the CDR3 is TGTGCCAGCACCCCGGGACACCTAACGGACAATGAGCAGTTCTTC. Translating gives CASTPGHLTDNEQFF.

The V call is TRBV2, the J call TRBJ2-1; possibly TRBD2 for D (6 bases). This CDR3 has 15 amino acids. The germline V gene encodes CDR1 SNHLY and CDR2 FYNNEI. V lost 3 bases to trimming and J lost 4 bases, with 13 bases between them. Here the CDR3 reads CASSDGGDLYNEQFF. The CDR3, as DNA: TGTGCCAGCAGTGACGGGGGTGATCTGTACAATGAGCAGTTCTTC.

This rearrangement joins TRBV19 to TRBJ2-3, with a weak D call TRBD2 (5 bases). V was shortened by 7 bases and J by 2 bases, with 16 bases between the two germline ends. Germline assignment: CDR1 LNHDA and CDR2 SQIVND (reference sequence). This CDR3 is built from 15 residues. The CDR3 DNA follows: TGTGCCAGTAACGGAGGCCGAGTAGACACAGATACGCAGTATTTT. As protein: CASNGGRVDTDTQYF.

This clone was seen a single time. The chain uses TRBV6-1 and TRBJ2-5; 9 nucleotides line up with TRBD1. The CDR3 extends over 19 amino acids. Germline CDR1 and CDR2: MNHNS and SASEGT. V shed 2 bases, J shed 1 base, and the junction held 14 bases outside the gene matches. Here the CDR3 reads CASSEHWGQGLTSQETQYF. CDR3 DNA sequence: TGTGCCAGCAGTGAACACTGGGGACAGGGTTTAACGAGCCAAGAGACCCAGTACTTC.

Only one count was recorded for this clone. The chain links TRBV7-2 to TRBJ1-1; D gene ambiguous. Germline V lookup: CDR1 SGHTA, CDR2 FQGNSA. Trimming removed 5 bases from V and 1 base from J, with 14 bases in between. The CDR3 extends over 15 amino acids. This chain's CDR3 is CASSLRGPRNTEAFF. Here the CDR3 DNA reads TGTGCCAGCAGCCTCCGAGGGCCAAGGAACACTGAAGCTTTCTTT.

The chain joins TRBV2 to TRBJ2-5; 16 bases map to TRBD2. Germline V lookup: CDR1 SNHLY, CDR2 FYNNEI. This CDR3 is built from 19 residues. V lost 8 bases and J lost 1; bases outside the gene matches: 13. The DNA of the CDR3 is TGTGCCAGCCGCCCGGCGGGACTAGCGGGGGGGCCGGGCCAAGAGACCCAGTACTTC. Translation: CASRPAGLAGGPGQETQYF.

V and J are TRBV10-3 and TRBJ1-2, with 12 bases lining up with TRBD1. V was clipped by 6 bases and J by 2 bases; unmatched bases: 19. The germline V gene encodes CDR1 ENHRY and CDR2 SYGVKD. The CDR3 covers 20 residues. CDR3: CAISSGTGGSNTAPNYGYTF. The CDR3, as DNA: TGTGCCATCAGCTCGGGGACAGGGGGCTCCAACACCGCCCCAAACTATGGCTACACCTTC.

The chain couples TRBV15 to TRBJ2-1; 11 nucleotides line up with TRBD2. Germline CDR1 reads LNHNV; CDR2 reads YYDKDF (reference sequence). V trimming: 0 bases; J trimming: 7 bases; junction bases outside the gene matches: 14. CDR3 length: 19 amino acids. The CDR3 nucleotides are TGTGCCACCAGCAGAGAGCTGGGGGCTAGCGGGGGGCCCTGGAATGAGCAGTTCTTC. Translated, it gives CATSRELGASGGPWNEQFF.

The chain recombines TRBV10-1 with TRBJ2-3, with 8 bases that match TRBD2. The CDR3 runs to 15 residues. Germline V CDR1 and CDR2: WNHNN, SYGVQD (reference sequence). With V trimmed by 0 bases and J by 4 bases, 3 bases remained unmatched. The CDR3 DNA sequence: TGCGCCAGCAGTGAGTCTAGGCGGGGGGCAGATACGCAGTATTTT. Translated, it gives CASSESRRGADTQYF.

The V and J genes are TRBV10-1 and TRBJ2-3, with 9 nucleotides matching TRBD2. Germline trimming cut 0 bases from V and 6 bases from J; bases unmatched to any gene: 10. There are 17 residues in the CDR3. The germline gives CDR1 WNHNN, CDR2 SYGVQD (reference sequence). The CDR3 sequence is CASSESPAGGVSDTQYF. CDR3 DNA sequence: TGCGCCAGCAGTGAGTCCCCAGCGGGGGGTGTCTCGGATACGCAGTATTTT.

This sequence joins TRBV6-5 and TRBJ1-2; TRBD1 agrees at 10 bases. Trimming cost V 5 bases and J 7 bases; bases outside gene matches: 7. CDR3 length equals 14 residues. From germline, CDR1 is MNHEY and CDR2 SVGAGI. The CDR3 spells CASSNRQGAGGYTF. CDR3 sequence (DNA): TGTGCCAGCAGTAACCGACAGGGGGCGGGTGGCTACACCTTC.

The chain joins TRBV9 to TRBJ2-3; D ambiguous. Germline-derived CDR1 and CDR2 are SGDLS and YYNGEE. The CDR3 totals 15 residues. Trimming pared 0 bases from V and 2 bases from J, leaving 10 bases between. CDR3 DNA: TGTGCCAGCAGCGTAGCCCCGGGTCTCACAGATACGCAGTATTTT. Translated: CASSVAPGLTDTQYF. The whole variable domain, filled in from reference TRBV9 and TRBJ2-3, reads DSGVTQTPKHLITATGQRVTLRCSPRSGDLSVYWYQQSLDQGLQFLIQYYNGEERAKGNILERFSAQQFPDLHSELNLSSLELGDSALYFCASSVAPGLTDTQYFGPGTRLTVL.

V gene TRBV6-5 combines with J gene TRBJ1-2, with D perhaps matching TRBD1 (5 bases). Looked up from germline, CDR1 is MNHEY and CDR2 is SVGAGI. The CDR3 contains 11 residues. Trimming stripped 8 bases from V and 8 bases from J, with 12 bases between. CDR3 in DNA: TGTGCCAGCTTAAGGGGCCGAGGCTACACCTTC. Protein: CASLRGRGYTF.

The chain couples TRBV19 to TRBJ2-7, with a possible D match to TRBD1 (5 bases). The CDR3 sequence is 14 residues long. V was pared by 5 bases and J by 7 bases, with 18 bases between. The germline V gene has CDR1 LNHDA and CDR2 SQIVND (reference sequence). CDR3: CASSLDTTSAEQYV. CDR3 DNA: TGTGCCAGTAGTTTGGACACGACCTCGGCTGAGCAGTACGTC.

J is TRBJ2-1 and V is TRBV5-1; 9 nucleotides match TRBD2. The germline CDR1 and CDR2 sequences are SGHRS and YFSETQ. The CDR3 spans 14 residues. The J segment lost 5 bases and the V segment lost 1 base, leaving 1 base of the junction unmatched. Written as DNA, the CDR3 is TGCGCCAGCAGCTTGAGACTAGCGGACAATGAGCAGTTCTTC. Translation gives CASSLRLADNEQFF.

This sequence joins TRBV5-6 and TRBJ2-7; TRBD1 agrees at 7 bases. Germline V lookup: CDR1 SGHDT, CDR2 YYEEEE. The J segment lost 3 bases and the V segment lost 3 bases, leaving 9 bases of the junction unmatched. The CDR3 spans 15 residues. The CDR3 DNA reads as TGTGCCAGCAGCTCCTCCTACAGGGGCTACTACGAGCAGTACGTC. Amino acid sequence: CASSSSYRGYYEQYV.

The genes are TRBV5-8 and TRBJ1-4, with a weak D call TRBD1 (6 bases). The CDR3 has 14 amino acids. Germline lookup yields CDR1 SGHTS and CDR2 YDEGEE. Trimming stripped 0 bases from V and 5 bases from J, with 8 bases between. For the CDR3, the DNA is TGTGCCAGCAGCTTGGGACAGGAGAATGAAAAACTGTTTTTT. This codes for CASSLGQENEKLFF.

J is TRBJ2-2 and V is TRBV9; the D is unclear. V lost 1 base and J lost 7, with 8 bases in between. Per germline, CDR1 SGDLS and CDR2 YYNGEE. The CDR3 runs 13 residues. CDR3 DNA sequence: TGTGCCAGCAGCGTATTAGAGTTCGGGGAGCTGTTTTTT. It codes for CASSVLEFGELFF.